A selection of T cell receptor beta chains follows, all from one sample in a study of cytomegalovirus exposure and HLA in healthy donors. The table came from immunoSEQ multiplex PCR; TCRdb's copy has only in-frame clones and leaves some out. The sample lists approximately 180,000 clones; 80% to 90% were seen once. Sequencing was carried out using PBMCs. The receptors were sampled from a girl aged 5-17 years in good health and CMV-seropositive. CDR3s include the opening cysteine and the closing phenylalanine or tryptophan. The D gene is left open where the match is weak. Clone size is given for some rows only: seen once, a few or many times, or a class if the clone is expanded.

j_gene | len | abundance | d_gene | v_gene | CDR3nt | CDR3aa
TRBJ2-7 | 16 | NA | TRBD1 | TRBV5-1 | TGCGCCAGCAGCTCAACCGGGACAGGGGGCGTCGACGAGCAGTACTTC | CASSSTGTGGVDEQYF
TRBJ2-7 | 14 | few | TRBD1 | TRBV6-5 | TGTGCCAGCAGAAGGGGACAGGTGTCCTACGAGCAGTACTTC | CASRRGQVSYEQYF
TRBJ2-1 | 14 | NA | NA | TRBV11-2 | TGTGCTTCTTCATCGGGGGAACTGTACAATGAGCAGTTCTTC | CASSSGELYNEQFF
TRBJ1-1 | 14 | NA | NA | TRBV5-4 | TGTGCCAGCAGCCGTTTAGGGGAGAACACTGAAGCTTTCTTT | CASSRLGENTEAFF
TRBJ2-7 | 13 | NA | NA | TRBV18 | TGTGCCAGCCGACGGACACCCACCTACGAGCAGTACTTC | CASRRTPTYEQYF
TRBJ2-7 | 17 | NA | TRBD1 | TRBV6-1 | TGTGCCAGCAGTGAAGCCGGCCCCCGGGACAGGGTCCACGAGCAGTACTTC | CASSEAGPRDRVHEQYF
TRBJ2-5 | 15 | NA | TRBD1 | TRBV7-9 | TGTGCCAGCAGCTCTCGACAGGGGCTACAAGAGACCCAGTACTTC | CASSSRQGLQETQYF
TRBJ2-1 | 16 | NA | TRBD2 | TRBV2 | TGTGCCAGCAGTGAAAAAGCCAGCGGGGGGTCCTATGAGCAGTTCTTC | CASSEKASGGSYEQFF
TRBJ1-5 | 14 | NA | TRBD1 | TRBV27 | TGTGCCAGCAGTTTGGGACAGGGTAATCGTCCCCAGCATTTT | CASSLGQGNRPQHF
TRBJ2-7 | 18 | NA | TRBD1 | TRBV4-1 | TGCGCCAGCAGCCAAGGAGGCATGGGCCGGGACAGCTCCTACGAGCAGTACTTC | CASSQGGMGRDSSYEQYF
TRBJ2-7 | 15 | NA | NA | TRBV27 | TGTGCCAGCAGTCCAACCGGGCCCACGGAGGCCGAGCAGTACTTC | CASSPTGPTEAEQYF
TRBJ1-5 | 15 | NA | NA | TRBV2 | TGTGCCAGCAGCCGCGTTAGACAGATCAATCAGCCCCAGCATTTT | CASSRVRQINQPQHF
TRBJ2-1 | 16 | NA | NA | TRBV5-1 | TGCGCCAGCAGCTTGACGACAGGACCGGGTGACAATGAGCAGTTCTTC | CASSLTTGPGDNEQFF
TRBJ1-1 | 13 | NA | NA | TRBV7-9 | TGTGCCAGCAGCGCCTCAAAGGGGACTGAAGCTTTCTTT | CASSASKGTEAFF
TRBJ2-3 | 15 | NA | NA | TRBV10-3 | TGTGCCATCAGTGCCGCCGACTCCCGCACAGATACGCAGTATTTT | CAISAADSRTDTQYF
TRBJ1-1 | 13 | NA | NA | TRBV10-3 | TGTGCCATCAGTGGAGGGGGGGACACTGAAGCTTTCTTT | CAISGGGDTEAFF
TRBJ1-2 | 15 | NA | TRBD1 | TRBV5-4 | TGTGCCAGCAGCCAGGACAGGGGTACTAACTATGGCTACACCTTC | CASSQDRGTNYGYTF
TRBJ2-4 | 18 | NA | NA | TRBV18 | TGTGCCAGCTCACCACAACCCTCGGGAGTCCTAGCCAAAAACATTCAGTACTTC | CASSPQPSGVLAKNIQYF
TRBJ2-3 | 18 | NA | TRBD1 | TRBV5-8 | TGTGCCAGCAGCTTGCTTGGACATACAGGGGGACTCACAGATACGCAGTATTTT | CASSLLGHTGGLTDTQYF
TRBJ1-1 | 12 | NA | TRBD1 | TRBV29-1 | TGCAGCGTGGGACAGGGAGACCCTGAAGCTTTCTTT | CSVGQGDPEAFF
TRBJ2-5 | 16 | NA | TRBD1 | TRBV14 | TGTGCCAGCAGCCAAGTCTATGGACAGGGGGCAAAGACCCAGTACTTC | CASSQVYGQGAKTQYF
TRBJ2-7 | 13 | NA | TRBD1 | TRBV15 | TGTGCCACCAGCTTGGACAGGGGCCACGAGCAGTACTTC | CATSLDRGHEQYF
TRBJ1-2 | 13 | NA | NA | TRBV6-4 | TGTGCCAGCAGGCCGACAGGAGTCTATGGCTGCACCTTC | CASRPTGVYGCTF
TRBJ1-1 | 17 | NA | NA | TRBV2 | TGTGCCAGGGGGGCAAGGGGGAAGGGCAAAATGAACACTGAAACTTTCTTT | CARGARGKGKMNTETFF
TRBJ2-3 | 18 | once | TRBD2 | TRBV9 | TGTGCCAGCAGCGTACATTACCTCCTAGCGGGCGGAGGGGATACGCAGTATTTT | CASSVHYLLAGGGDTQYF
TRBJ2-3 | 14 | NA | TRBD1 | TRBV19 | TGTGCCAGTAGCCGACAGGGTATGGCAGATACGCAGTATTTT | CASSRQGMADTQYF
TRBJ2-2 | 15 | NA | TRBD1 | TRBV9 | TGTGCCAGCAGCGCTGGACAGGCCAACACCGGGGAGCTGTTTTTT | CASSAGQANTGELFF
TRBJ1-2 | 15 | NA | NA | TRBV19 | TGTGCCAGTAGTATGACGGACAGTACTAACTATGGCTACACCTTC | CASSMTDSTNYGYTF
TRBJ2-5 | 13 | NA | NA | TRBV6-5 | TGTGCCAGCAGTCTACAGGGGGGGGAGACCCAGTACTTC | CASSLQGGETQYF
TRBJ1-5 | 15 | few | NA | TRBV10-3 | TGTGCCATCAGTGAGTCGACTTGGTACGATCAGCCCCAGCATTTT | CAISESTWYDQPQHF
TRBJ2-1 | 16 | NA | TRBD1 | TRBV6-5 | TGTGCCAGCAGTTACTGGACAGGGGGCAAGGACAATGAGCAGTTCTTC | CASSYWTGGKDNEQFF
TRBJ1-2 | 13 | NA | NA | TRBV28 | TGTGCCAGCAGTTTTGTAGGGCAGGGTGGCTACACCTTC | CASSFVGQGGYTF
TRBJ1-1 | 13 | NA | NA | TRBV19 | TGTGCCAGTAGCCTGACAGCGAACACTGAAGCTTTCTTT | CASSLTANTEAFF
TRBJ1-4 | 15 | few | TRBD1 | TRBV6-1 | TGTGCCAGCAGCGATAGGACAGGGAGCCATGAAAAACTGTTTTTT | CASSDRTGSHEKLFF
TRBJ1-4 | 15 | NA | NA | TRBV5-8 | TGTGCCAGCAGCTGGCGGACAGCCAGAGGTGAAAAACTGTTTTTT | CASSWRTARGEKLFF
TRBJ1-1 | 13 | NA | TRBD1 | TRBV5-1 | TGCGCCAGCAGCCTGGGACAGGATGCTGAAGCTTTCTTT | CASSLGQDAEAFF
TRBJ1-2 | 17 | NA | TRBD1 | TRBV5-1 | TGCGCCAGCAGCCCGTCGTCGACCGGGACAGGGGACTATGGCTACACCTTC | CASSPSSTGTGDYGYTF
TRBJ1-2 | 14 | NA | NA | TRBV7-6 | TGTGCCAGCAGCTTTTCTTCAGGGGCGAGAGGCTACACCTTC | CASSFSSGARGYTF
TRBJ2-7 | 13 | NA | TRBD1 | TRBV7-9 | TGTGCCAGCAGCTTCCACAGGGGTTACGAGCAGTACTTC | CASSFHRGYEQYF
TRBJ1-3 | 16 | NA | NA | TRBV18 | TGTGCCAGCTCTCGGAGACAGTGGACCTCTGGAAACACCATATATTTT | CASSRRQWTSGNTIYF
TRBJ2-7 | 17 | NA | TRBD1 | TRBV9 | TGTGCCAACAGCGTAGGCATATCCGGGGACAGGGGGGTCGAGCAGTACTTC | CANSVGISGDRGVEQYF
TRBJ2-7 | 14 | NA | NA | TRBV25-1 | TGTGCCAGCAGTGAGATGGGGCCTAACTACGAGCAGTACTTC | CASSEMGPNYEQYF
TRBJ1-5 | 15 | NA | TRBD1 | TRBV19 | TGTGCCAGTAATATAAGACAGGGTAGCAATCAGCCCCAGCATTTT | CASNIRQGSNQPQHF
TRBJ2-1 | 15 | NA | NA | TRBV5-8 | TGTGCCAGCAGCCCATCAGGGTGGAACTACAATGAGCAGTTCTTC | CASSPSGWNYNEQFF
TRBJ2-7 | 14 | NA | TRBD1 | TRBV7-2 | TGTGCCAGCAGCGCAAGACAGGGTTTCTACGAGCAGTACTTC | CASSARQGFYEQYF
TRBJ2-7 | 15 | NA | TRBD1 | TRBV5-1 | TGCGCCAGCAGCTATATGGACAGGGATCCCTACGAGCAGTACTTC | CASSYMDRDPYEQYF
TRBJ1-4 | 14 | few | NA | TRBV9 | TGTGCCAGCGCGAGGGACTTGAGTAATGAAAAACTGTTTTTT | CASARDLSNEKLFF
TRBJ1-4 | 16 | NA | TRBD1 | TRBV12-5 | TGTGCTAGTGGTTTGGCTACGGACAGGGGGCGGGAAAAACTGTTTTTT | CASGLATDRGREKLFF
TRBJ1-6 | 16 | NA | NA | TRBV5-1 | TGCGCCAGCAGCTTGGGTCACAGCTCCTATAATTCACCCCTCCACTTT | CASSLGHSSYNSPLHF
TRBJ2-1 | 15 | once | TRBD2 | TRBV25-1 | TGTGCCAGCAGTGAACACGGGGGGACCTACAATGAGCAGTTCTTC | CASSEHGGTYNEQFF
TRBJ1-5 | 17 | NA | NA | TRBV4-2 | TGTGCCAGCAGCCAAACGACAGGACAAACAAAAAATCAGCCCCAGCATTTT | CASSQTTGQTKNQPQHF
TRBJ2-5 | 17 | NA | TRBD2 | TRBV7-6 | TGTGCCAGCAGCTTACCGTCCGGGACTAGCGCTCAAGAGACCCAGTACTTC | CASSLPSGTSAQETQYF
TRBJ2-7 | 16 | NA | TRBD2 | TRBV5-4 | TGTGCCAGCAGCTTCGGGACTAGCGGGGGGTCCTACGAGCAGTACTTC | CASSFGTSGGSYEQYF
TRBJ2-5 | 13 | NA | NA | TRBV6-1 | TGTGCCAGCAGTGAAGTAATTATTCAGACCCAGTACTTC | CASSEVIIQTQYF
TRBJ1-1 | 15 | once | NA | TRBV7-9 | TGTGCCAGCAGCTATCAGTCACAGGAGAACACTGAAGCTTTCTTT | CASSYQSQENTEAFF
TRBJ1-1 | 13 | NA | NA | TRBV2 | TGTGCCAGGACGGGGGTTTACGACACTGAAGCTTTCTTT | CARTGVYDTEAFF
TRBJ1-5 | 16 | NA | NA | TRBV19 | TGTGCCAGTAGTGCCGGGACATCGTGGGGCAATCAGCCCCAGCATTTT | CASSAGTSWGNQPQHF
TRBJ1-5 | 15 | NA | TRBD1 | TRBV4-1 | TGCGCCAGCAGCCCTCGACAGGGGGGGAATCAGCCCCAGCATTTT | CASSPRQGGNQPQHF
TRBJ1-1 | 12 | NA | NA | TRBV10-3 | TGTGCCACGGTGGGGGTTCGGGGGAAAGCTTTCTTT | CATVGVRGKAFF
TRBJ1-2 | 14 | NA | NA | TRBV11-2 | TGTGCCAGCAGCTTCGCGGGGGGAGGGAATGGCTACACCTTC | CASSFAGGGNGYTF